This T cell receptor beta chain was found in a study of blood T cell repertoires in COVID-19. Trimming removed 4 bases from V and 1 base from J, with 12 bases in between. CDR3 length equals 15 residues. Germline values: CDR1 SGDLS, CDR2 YYNGEE. TCRdb's table, derived via immunoSEQ multiplex PCR, lists solely in-frame clones and lacks some. The sample consists of around 160,000 clones, roughly 79% of them appearing once. The clonotype originates from a human donor with acute or convalescent COVID-19. The donor label of this sample is uncertain. Sequenced input: peripheral blood. The rearrangement joins TRBV9 to TRBJ1-3, with a possible D match to TRBD1 (5 bases). This CDR3 reads CASSFLGLSGNTIYF. The CDR3 bases are TGTGCCAGCAGCTTTCTGGGACTTTCTGGAAACACCATATATTTT.